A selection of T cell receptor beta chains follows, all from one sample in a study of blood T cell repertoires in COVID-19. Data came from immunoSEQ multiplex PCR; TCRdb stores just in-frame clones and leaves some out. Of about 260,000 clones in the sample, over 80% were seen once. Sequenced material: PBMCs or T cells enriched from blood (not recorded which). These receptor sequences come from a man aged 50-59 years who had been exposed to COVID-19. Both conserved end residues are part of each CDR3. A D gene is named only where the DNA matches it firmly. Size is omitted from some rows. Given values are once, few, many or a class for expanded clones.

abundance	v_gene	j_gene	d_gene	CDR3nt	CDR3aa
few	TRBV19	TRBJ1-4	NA	TGTGCCAGTACCTACTCGCCGGGAGGGGAAAAACTGTTTTTT	CASTYSPGGEKLFF
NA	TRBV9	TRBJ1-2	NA	TGTGCCAGCAGCGTAGCTACAGGAAACTATGGCTACACCTTC	CASSVATGNYGYTF
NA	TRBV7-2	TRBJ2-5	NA	TGTGCCAGCAGCTTCTCCCCCCTAGAGACCCAGTACTTC	CASSFSPLETQYF
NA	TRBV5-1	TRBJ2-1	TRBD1	TGCGCCAGCAACTCCTTACCCCCGGGACAGGGGTTGAATGAGCAGTTCTTC	CASNSLPPGQGLNEQFF
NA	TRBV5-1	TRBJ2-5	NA	TGCGCCAGCAGCTTGGCCGGGGTTGGGGAGACCCAGTACTTC	CASSLAGVGETQYF
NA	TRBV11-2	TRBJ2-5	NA	TGTGCCAGCAGCTTAGATTTGACAGGAGCACAAGAGACCCAGTACTTC	CASSLDLTGAQETQYF
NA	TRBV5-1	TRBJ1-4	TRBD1	TGCGCCAGCCAGACAGGGGCAACTAATGAAAAACTGTTTTTT	CASQTGATNEKLFF
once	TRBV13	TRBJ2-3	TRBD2	TGTGCCAGCAGCTCCCCCGGGTATCTAGCGGGGCTCACAGATACGCAGTATTTT	CASSSPGYLAGLTDTQYF
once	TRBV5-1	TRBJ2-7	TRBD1	TGCGCCAGCAGCTTGGCCCCCGGGACAGGGATGTACGAGCAGTACTTC	CASSLAPGTGMYEQYF
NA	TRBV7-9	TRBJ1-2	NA	TGTGCCAGCAGCTTAGCCTGGGGGCTTTCTACGGGGGGCTACACCTTC	CASSLAWGLSTGGYTF
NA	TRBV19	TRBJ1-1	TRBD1	TGTGCCAGTAGTGCGGGACAGCACACTGAAGCTTTCTTT	CASSAGQHTEAFF
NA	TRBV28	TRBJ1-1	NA	TGTGCCAGCGCGTCGTCTAACACTGAAGCTTTCTTT	CASASSNTEAFF
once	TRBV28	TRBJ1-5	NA	TGTGCCAGCAGGGGACAATTGGAAAATCAGCCCCAGCATTTT	CASRGQLENQPQHF
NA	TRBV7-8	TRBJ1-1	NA	TGTGCCAGCAGCCCCCGATTCGGGGGGCGCCGGGGCACTGAAGCTTTCTTT	CASSPRFGGRRGTEAFF
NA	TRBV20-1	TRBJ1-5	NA	TGCAGTGCCGGGACAAATCAGCCCCAGCATTTT	CSAGTNQPQHF
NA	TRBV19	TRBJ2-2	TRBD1	TGTGCCAGTAGTTCATACCGGGACAGGGGGCGAGGAACCGGGGAGCTGTTTTTT	CASSSYRDRGRGTGELFF
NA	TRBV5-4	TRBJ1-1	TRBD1	TGTGCCAGCAGCTTGGCCCCAGGTACAGGGGTGGGTACTGAAGCTTTCTTT	CASSLAPGTGVGTEAFF
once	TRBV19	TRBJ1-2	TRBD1	TGTGCCAGTAGTTCTCAGGGGGCGGATGGCTACACCTTC	CASSSQGADGYTF
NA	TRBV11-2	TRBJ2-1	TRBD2	TGTGCCAGCAGCGGGAGGCTCGGGGGGAGCTCCTACAATGAGCAGTTCTTC	CASSGRLGGSSYNEQFF
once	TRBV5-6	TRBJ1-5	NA	TGTGCCAGCAGCTTGAAGCTTCAGGGGATTGGGCAGCCCCAGCATTTT	CASSLKLQGIGQPQHF
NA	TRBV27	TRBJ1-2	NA	TGTGCCAGCAGTCCCCGGAGCCCTTGGTATGGCTACACCTTC	CASSPRSPWYGYTF
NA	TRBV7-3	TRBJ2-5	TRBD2	TGTGCCAGCAGTCAAGCGGGGGTGGAGACCCAGTACTTC	CASSQAGVETQYF
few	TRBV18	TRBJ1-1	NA	TGTGCCAGCTCACCGACACAGGAACCTAAAGCTTTCTTT	CASSPTQEPKAFF
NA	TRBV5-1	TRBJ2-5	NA	TGCGCCAGCAGCTTGGGACAACAAGAGACCCAGTACTTC	CASSLGQQETQYF
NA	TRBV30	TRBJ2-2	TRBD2	TGTGCCTCCGGGACTAGCTTGGCCACCGGGGAGCTGTTTTTT	CASGTSLATGELFF
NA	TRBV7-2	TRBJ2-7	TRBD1	TGTGCCAGCAGCCCCCAGACAGGGAACGAGCAGTACTTC	CASSPQTGNEQYF
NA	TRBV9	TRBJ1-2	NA	TGTGCCAGCAGCTCTTCCAAAGAGGCCCGGTATGGCTACACCTTC	CASSSSKEARYGYTF
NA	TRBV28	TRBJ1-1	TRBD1	TGTGCCAGCAGTTTATTGCAGGGGGCGAGGAACACTGAAGCTTTCTTT	CASSLLQGARNTEAFF
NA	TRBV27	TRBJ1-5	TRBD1	TGTGCCAGCAGTTTAGGTTCAGGGGGCTCTCAGCCCCAGCATTTT	CASSLGSGGSQPQHF
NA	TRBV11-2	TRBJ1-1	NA	TGTGCCAGCAGCTTCTGGGGGCGAAACACTGAAGCTTTCTTT	CASSFWGRNTEAFF
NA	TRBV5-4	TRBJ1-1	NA	TGTGCCAGCAGTTCGACAGGGAACACTGAAGCTTTCTTT	CASSSTGNTEAFF
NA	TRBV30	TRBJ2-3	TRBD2	TGTGCCTGGAACCCGCACGGACTAGCGGGCCGCACAGATACGCAGTATTTT	CAWNPHGLAGRTDTQYF
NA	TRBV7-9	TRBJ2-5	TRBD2	TGTGCCAGCAGCTTCTTAGCGGGGAGGATGGAGACCCAGTACTTC	CASSFLAGRMETQYF
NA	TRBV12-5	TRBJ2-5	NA	TGTGCTAGTGGATCCCCCCCAGGATCTCCCCAAGAGACCCAGTACTTC	CASGSPPGSPQETQYF
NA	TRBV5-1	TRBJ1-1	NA	TGCGCCAGCAGCTTGGAAAGGGGGAGCACTGAAGCTTTCTTT	CASSLERGSTEAFF
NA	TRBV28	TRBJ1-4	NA	TGTGCCACCCACCCAGGGGAAAATGAAAAACTGTTTTTT	CATHPGENEKLFF
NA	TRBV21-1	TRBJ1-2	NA	TGTGCCAGCTCGACGAGTTCTACCGGGACAGGAATCTATGGCTACACCTTC	CASSTSSTGTGIYGYTF
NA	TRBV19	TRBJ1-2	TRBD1	TGTGCCAGTAGTATTACCGGGACAGGGGGCTCCTCTGGCTACACCTTC	CASSITGTGGSSGYTF
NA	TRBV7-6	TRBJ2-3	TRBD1	TGTGCCAGCAGCCCCCAGGGGGTGGGAGTTGCAGATACGCAGTATTTT	CASSPQGVGVADTQYF
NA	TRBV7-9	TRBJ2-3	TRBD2	TGTGCCAGCAGCTTTTTACGAGCGGGAGGTTTTAATACGCAGTATTTT	CASSFLRAGGFNTQYF
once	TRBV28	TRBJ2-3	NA	TGTGCCAGCAGTCTAAGCACAGATACGCAGTATTTT	CASSLSTDTQYF
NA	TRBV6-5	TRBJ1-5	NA	TGTGCCAGCAGACCGACAGTCAACGGCAATCAGCCCCAGCATTTT	CASRPTVNGNQPQHF
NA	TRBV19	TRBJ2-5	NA	TGTGCCAGTAGTATCGGGATTAGCCGCCAAGAGACCCAGTACTTC	CASSIGISRQETQYF
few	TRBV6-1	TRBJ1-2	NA	TGTGCCAGCAGTGAGAGTCTACATGGCTACACCTTC	CASSESLHGYTF
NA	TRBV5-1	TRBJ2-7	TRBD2	TGCGCCAGCAGCTTGGGGCGGGACTACTCCTACGAGCAGTACTTC	CASSLGRDYSYEQYF
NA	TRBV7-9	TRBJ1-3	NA	TGTGCCAGCAGCTGGGCAGTCTCTGGAAACACCATATATTTT	CASSWAVSGNTIYF